Listed below are T cell receptor beta chains from one sample, sequenced in a study of blood T cell repertoires in COVID-19. Profiled with immunoSEQ multiplex PCR; TCRdb holds only in-frame clones, not every one. The sample yields roughly 280,000 clones, approximately 90% seen once. The sample was PBMCs or T cells enriched from blood (not recorded which). The receptors were gathered from a woman in her forties or fifties who had recovered from COVID-19. The CDR3 runs from the conserved cysteine through the conserved F or W. Fields, in order: J gene, V gene, D gene, CDR3 DNA, CDR3 protein. The D gene is left open where the match is weak.

TRBJ2-7	TRBV7-2	NA	TGTGCCAGCAGCTTCGGAGCGGTGAGCTCCTACGAGCAGTACTTC	CASSFGAVSSYEQYF
TRBJ2-6	TRBV29-1	TRBD1	TGCAGCGCAAAACAGGGGGCTCTATCTGGGGCCAACGTCCTGACTTTC	CSAKQGALSGANVLTF
TRBJ2-2	TRBV4-3	NA	TGCGCCAGCAGCCAAGGGGCAGGCAGGGGAAAAAACACCGGGGAGCTGTTTTTT	CASSQGAGRGKNTGELFF
TRBJ1-3	TRBV7-9	TRBD1	TGTGCCAGCAGCTTTCAGGGGGCTGGAAACACCATATATTTT	CASSFQGAGNTIYF
TRBJ2-2	TRBV3-1/TRBV3-2	NA	TGTGCCAGCAGCCAATACGGGGGAGGGAACACCGGGGAGCTGTTTTTT	CASSQYGGGNTGELFF
TRBJ1-2	TRBV21-1	NA	TGTGCCAGCAGCAAAGACGTTAGGACAGGCCGCGGCTACACCTTC	CASSKDVRTGRGYTF
TRBJ1-4	TRBV6-5	TRBD1	TGTGCCAGCAGTAGACAGGGGGTCGGTGAAAAACTGTTTTTT	CASSRQGVGEKLFF
TRBJ2-2	TRBV6-2/TRBV6-3	TRBD2	TGTGCCAGCACCCCGGGGGGTAGCGGGAGTACGGAGCTGTTTTTT	CASTPGGSGSTELFF
TRBJ2-6	TRBV5-1	NA	TGCGCCAGCAGCAGACAGGGACTCTCTGGGGCCAACGTCCTGACTTTC	CASSRQGLSGANVLTF
TRBJ1-5	TRBV12-3/TRBV12-4	NA	TGTGCCAGCAGTTTATCGAGTCAGCCCCAGCATTTT	CASSLSSQPQHF